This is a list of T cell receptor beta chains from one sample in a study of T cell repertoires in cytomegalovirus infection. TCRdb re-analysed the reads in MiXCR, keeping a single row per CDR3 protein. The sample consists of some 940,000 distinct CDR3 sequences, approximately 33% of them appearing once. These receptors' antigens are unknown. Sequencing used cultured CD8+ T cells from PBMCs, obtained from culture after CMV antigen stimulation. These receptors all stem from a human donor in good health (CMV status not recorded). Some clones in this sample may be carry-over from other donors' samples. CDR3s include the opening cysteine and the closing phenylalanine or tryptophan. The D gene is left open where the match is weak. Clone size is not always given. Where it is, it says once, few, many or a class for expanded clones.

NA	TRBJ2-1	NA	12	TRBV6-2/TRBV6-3	TGTGCCAGCAGTTACGTGACCTATGAGCAGTTCTTC	CASSYVTYEQFF
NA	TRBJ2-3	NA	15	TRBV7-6	TGTGCTAGCAGCCTGGGCCCTTCCCTGATGGATACGCTGTATTTT	CASSLGPSLMDTLYF
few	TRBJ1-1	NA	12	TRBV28	TGTGCCAGCATGTTTCCCGGCGGGGAAGCTTTCTTT	CASMFPGGEAFF
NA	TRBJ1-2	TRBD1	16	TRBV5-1	TGCGCCAGCAGCTCCGAAATGGACAGGGACATTCATGGCTACACCTTC	CASSSEMDRDIHGYTF
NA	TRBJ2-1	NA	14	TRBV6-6	TGTGCCAGCAGTTACAGTGGAGGGAGCAATGAGCAGTTCTTC	CASSYSGGSNEQFF
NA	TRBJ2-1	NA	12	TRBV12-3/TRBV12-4	TGTGCCAGCAATTTAACCACGGATGAGCAGTTCTTC	CASNLTTDEQFF
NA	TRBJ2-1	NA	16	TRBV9	TGTGCCAGCAGCGTAGCAGGGCCCTCGTTGGTGAATGAGCAGTTCTTC	CASSVAGPSLVNEQFF
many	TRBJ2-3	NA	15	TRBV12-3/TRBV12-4	TGTGCCAGCAGTTGGACTGTCCTAAGCACAGATACGCAGTATTTT	CASSWTVLSTDTQYF
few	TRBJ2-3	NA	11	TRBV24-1	TGTGCCACCAGTGATGGGGTGTATCAGTATTTT	CATSDGVYQYF
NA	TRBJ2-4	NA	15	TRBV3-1	TGTGCCAGCAGCCAGGGTGCGGAAACCAAAAACATTCAGTACTTC	CASSQGAETKNIQYF
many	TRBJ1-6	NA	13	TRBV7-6	TGTGCCAGCAGCTTATCGGCGGGATCACCCCTCCACTTT	CASSLSAGSPLHF
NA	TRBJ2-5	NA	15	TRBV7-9	TGTGCCAGCAGCTTAGGACAGTTTACACAAGAGACCCAGTACTTC	CASSLGQFTQETQYF
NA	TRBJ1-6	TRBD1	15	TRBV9	TGTGCCAGCAGCACAACAGGGGCGAACAATTCACCCCTCCACTTT	CASSTTGANNSPLHF
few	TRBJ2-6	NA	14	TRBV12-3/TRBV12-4	TGTGCCAGCGGAGGGTCCCCTGGGGCCAACGTCCTGACTTTC	CASGGSPGANVLTF
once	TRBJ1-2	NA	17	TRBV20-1	TGCAGTGCTAGAGATACGGGGACACAGGGCCATAACTATGGCTACACCTTC	CSARDTGTQGHNYGYTF
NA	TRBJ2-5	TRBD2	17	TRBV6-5	TGTGCCAGCAGTTACGGGGTAGCGGGGGGGCCCCAGGAGACCCAGTACTTC	CASSYGVAGGPQETQYF
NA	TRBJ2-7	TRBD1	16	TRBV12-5	TGTGCTAGTGGTTTGGTACCAAGGACAGGTCTGTTGGAGCAGTACTTC	CASGLVPRTGLLEQYF
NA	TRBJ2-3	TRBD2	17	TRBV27	TGTGCCAGCAGTCTCGGACTAGCGGGGGAAGTTACAGATACGCAGTATTTT	CASSLGLAGEVTDTQYF
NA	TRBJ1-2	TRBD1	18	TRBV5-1	TGCGCCAGCAGCTTGTATCGGACAGGGTTTTTGAGGTACTATGGCTACACCTTC	CASSLYRTGFLRYYGYTF
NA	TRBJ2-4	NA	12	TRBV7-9	TGTGCCAGCAGCTGGGACGTAAACATTCAGTACTTC	CASSWDVNIQYF
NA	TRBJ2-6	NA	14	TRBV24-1	TGTGCCACCAGTCCAGGGCCAGGGGCCAACGTCCTGACTTTC	CATSPGPGANVLTF
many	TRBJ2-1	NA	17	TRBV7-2	TGTGCCAGCAGGCCGACAGGACTATCGAGCTCCTACAATGAGCAGTTCTTC	CASRPTGLSSSYNEQFF